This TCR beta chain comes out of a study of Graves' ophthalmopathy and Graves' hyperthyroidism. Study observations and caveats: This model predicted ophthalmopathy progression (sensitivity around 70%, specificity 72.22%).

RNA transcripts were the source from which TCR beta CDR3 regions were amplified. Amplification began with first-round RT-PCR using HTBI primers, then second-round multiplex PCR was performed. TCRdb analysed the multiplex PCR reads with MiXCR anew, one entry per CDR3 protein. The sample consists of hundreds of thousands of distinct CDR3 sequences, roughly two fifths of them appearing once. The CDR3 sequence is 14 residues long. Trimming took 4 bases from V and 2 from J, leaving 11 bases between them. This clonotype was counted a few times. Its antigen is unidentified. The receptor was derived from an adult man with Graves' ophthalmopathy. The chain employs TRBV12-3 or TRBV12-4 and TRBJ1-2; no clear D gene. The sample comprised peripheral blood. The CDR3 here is CASSYAGNNYGYTF. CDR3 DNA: TGTGCCAGCAGTTACGCCGGGAACAACTATGGCTACACCTTC.